Sequencing of this T cell receptor beta chain was carried out in a study of blood T cell repertoires in COVID-19. The germline V and J ends were trimmed by 5 bases and 0 bases, with 11 bases remaining between them. Looked up from germline, CDR1 is SGHVS and CDR2 is FNYEAQ. The CDR3 is 14 amino acids. In the study's own analysis: Using reference gene primer amplification, nucleated cell counts were estimated. The repertoire was sequenced with immunoSEQ multiplex PCR; TCRdb's copy has only in-frame clones and lacks some. Clone size and V and J calls were adopted from that table, with D and trimming inferred from the DNA. This sample has 180,000 or so clones, with around 84% found just once.

This sequence originates from a middle-aged man who had recovered from COVID-19. The sequenced material came from PBMCs or T cells enriched from blood (not recorded which). The V call is TRBV7-6, the J call TRBJ2-7; the D gene is possibly TRBD1 (5 bases). CDR3 bases: TGTGCCAGCAGCGACACAGGATCCTCCTACGAGCAGTACTTC. Translation: CASSDTGSSYEQYF. Together with reference TRBV7-6 and TRBJ2-7, the CDR3 gives the full variable domain: GAGVSQSPRYKVTKRGQDVALRCDPISGHVSLYWYRQALGQGPEFLTYFNYEAQQDKSGLPNDRFSAERPEGSISTLTIQRTEQRDSAMYRCASSDTGSSYEQYFGPGTRLTVT.